This T cell receptor (beta chain) appears in the sequencing data of a study of human T cells and chemical hapten exposure. Study results and caveats: Alopecia affected the donors, so their immune response may differ from healthy people's.

Time point given: pre-sensitization, week 0. Specified treatment: therapeutic diphenylcyclopropenone sensitization with weekly scalp DPC. As regards this clonotype: The target antigen is unknown.

TCRdb re-called the RACE reads through MiXCR, storing one row per CDR3 protein. Among approximately 370,000 distinct CDR3 sequences, about 5% were seen once, and the ten largest hold less than 9%. This sequence was found in a woman aged 18 to 35 with alopecia areata. Some clones in this sample may be carry-over from other donors' samples. The specimen comprised whole blood, sampled in connection with sensitization to the hapten diphenylcyclopropenone (DPC).

The CDR3: CASSYEGAMGREAFF. CDR3 sequence (DNA): TGTGCCAGCAGTTACGAAGGGGCGATGGGACGGGAAGCTTTCTTT. The chain uses TRBV6-2 or TRBV6-3 and TRBJ1-1, with a weak D call TRBD1 (5 bases). This CDR3 is 15 amino acids long. Between the trimmed V and J ends, which lost 2 bases and 8 bases, there was a span of 18 bases. CDR1 and CDR2 from the germline V gene are MNHEY and SVGEGT.